Each of the 10 T cell receptor beta chains below was sequenced from the same sample in a study of OX40 agonist ivuxolimab in advanced cancers. The repertoire was sequenced with immunoSEQ multiplex PCR; TCRdb's copy has only in-frame clones and lacks some. Here the sample spans 90,000 or so clones, 91% being singletons. The material was CD4+ or CD8+ T cells sorted from blood, obtained in a trial of the OX40 agonist ivuxolimab. The origin of the receptors is an adult with an advanced solid tumor such as melanoma, head and neck, liver or kidney cancer.

This chain links TRBV11-2 with TRBJ2-7; TRBD2 aligns across 7 bases. V shed 7 bases and J 0 bases; nucleotides not matched to a gene: 9. The CDR3 spans 15 residues. Germline values: CDR1 SGHAT, CDR2 FQNNGV. Here the CDR3 reads CASNLGGSGSYEQYF. DNA of the CDR3: TGTGCCAGCAACCTTGGCGGGAGTGGCTCCTACGAGCAGTACTTC. The complete variable domain, with remaining parts taken from reference TRBV11-2 and TRBJ2-7, reads EAGVAQSPRYKIIEKRQSVAFWCNPISGHATLYWYQQILGQGPKLLIQFQNNGVVDDSQLPKDRFSAERLKGVDSTLKIQPAKLEDSAVYLCASNLGGSGSYEQYFGPGTRLTVT.

The chain is built from TRBV18 and TRBJ1-1; D remains ambiguous. There are 14 residues in the CDR3. V dropped 0 bases and J dropped 1 base, with 6 bases sitting between them. Germline CDR1 KGHSH, CDR2 LQKENI. The CDR3 spells CASSPPRANTEAFF. In nucleotides, the CDR3 is TGTGCCAGCTCACCACCCCGGGCGAACACTGAAGCTTTCTTT.

This chain links TRBV10-3 with TRBJ1-4; a possible D gene is TRBD1 (5 bases). Germline V gene data show CDR1 as ENHRY and CDR2 as SYGVKD. Trimming stripped 5 bases from V and 3 bases from J, with 10 bases between. The CDR3 spans 14 residues. As DNA, the CDR3 is TGTGCCATCAGTAGGGACGCGGCTAATGAAAAACTGTTTTTT. Protein sequence: CAISRDAANEKLFF.

The rearrangement links TRBV7-9 to TRBJ2-3; D is perhaps TRBD1 (6 bases). The CDR3 sequence is 16 residues long. The germline CDR1 and CDR2 sequences are SEHNR and FQNEAQ (reference sequence). V gave up 1 base and J gave up 2 bases, with 13 bases separating them. CDR3 sequence (DNA): TGTGCCAGCAGCTTAGATCTAGGGGGATTCACAGATACGCAGTATTTT. Translation gives CASSLDLGGFTDTQYF.

The J gene is TRBJ2-2, the V gene TRBV11-2; a possible D gene is TRBD2 (5 bases). The V gene lost 8 bases and the J gene lost 11 bases, with 9 bases spanning the gap. The V gene's germline CDR1 is SGHAT and CDR2 FQNNGV. This CDR3 region has 10 residues. CDR3 in amino acids: CASRGGELFF. For the CDR3, the DNA is TGTGCCAGCCGGGGTGGAGAGCTGTTTTTT.

The rearrangement links TRBV7-9 to TRBJ2-7; TRBD1 matches at 9 bases. Germline lookup yields CDR1 SEHNR and CDR2 FQNEAQ (reference sequence). The CDR3 extends over 16 amino acids. Unmatched junction bases numbered 11, after V lost 5 bases and J lost 3 bases. The CDR3 sequence: CASSGQGSLSLYEQYF. In nucleotides, the CDR3 is TGTGCCAGCAGCGGACAGGGGTCCCTATCCCTCTACGAGCAGTACTTC.

The rearrangement links TRBV11-2 to TRBJ1-2, with D possibly matching TRBD1 (5 bases). The length of the CDR3 is 16 residues. Germline V CDR1 and CDR2: SGHAT, FQNNGV. V was shortened by 5 bases and J by 3 bases, with 19 bases between the two germline ends. CDR3 protein: CASSSGARARDYGYTF. The CDR3 coding sequence is TGTGCCAGCAGCAGTGGGGCCAGGGCTAGGGACTATGGCTACACCTTC. Full variable domain (rest looked up from reference TRBV11-2 and TRBJ1-2): EAGVAQSPRYKIIEKRQSVAFWCNPISGHATLYWYQQILGQGPKLLIQFQNNGVVDDSQLPKDRFSAERLKGVDSTLKIQPAKLEDSAVYLCASSSGARARDYGYTFGSGTRLTVV.

The rearrangement joins TRBV5-1 to TRBJ2-1; TRBD2 matches 7 bases. This CDR3 is 15 amino acids long. Trimming removed 3 bases from V and 2 bases from J; junction bases left unmatched: 5. Germline-derived CDR1 and CDR2 are SGHRS and YFSETQ. Written as DNA, the CDR3 is TGCGCCAGCAGCTGGGGGAGCGGGACCTACAATGAGCAGTTCTTC. Its translation: CASSWGSGTYNEQFF.

This clone was seen a single time. This chain uses TRBV15 with TRBJ1-1; D is ambiguous. The V end lost 1 base, the J end lost 8 bases, and 11 bases lay between the germline ends. The V gene's germline CDR1 is LNHNV and CDR2 YYDKDF (reference sequence). The CDR3 extends over 13 amino acids. The CDR3 loop is CATSRVLSREAFF. The CDR3 bases are TGTGCCACCAGCAGAGTCCTGTCCCGAGAAGCTTTCTTT.

V and J are TRBV5-5 and TRBJ1-2; D is unclear. The germline CDR1 and CDR2 sequences are SGHKS and YYEKEE (reference sequence). This CDR3 is 16 amino acids long. The V and J ends lost 0 bases and 0 bases respectively, with 12 bases between them. The CDR3 DNA reads as TGTGCCAGCAGCTTGGCCATCGTCGCTACTAACTATGGCTACACCTTC. The encoded protein is CASSLAIVATNYGYTF.